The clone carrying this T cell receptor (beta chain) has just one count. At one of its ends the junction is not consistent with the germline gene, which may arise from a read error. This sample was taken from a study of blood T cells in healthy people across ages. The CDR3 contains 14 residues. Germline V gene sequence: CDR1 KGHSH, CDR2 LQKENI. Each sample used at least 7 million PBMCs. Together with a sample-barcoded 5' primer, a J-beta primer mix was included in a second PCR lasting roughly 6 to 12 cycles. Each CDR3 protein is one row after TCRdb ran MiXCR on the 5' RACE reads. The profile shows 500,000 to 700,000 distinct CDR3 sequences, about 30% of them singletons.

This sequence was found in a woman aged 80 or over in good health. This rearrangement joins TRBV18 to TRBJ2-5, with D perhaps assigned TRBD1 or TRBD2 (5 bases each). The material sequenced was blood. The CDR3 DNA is TGTGCCAGCTCACCAGGGGGATTTCAAGGGACCCAGTACTTC. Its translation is CASSPGGFQGTQYF. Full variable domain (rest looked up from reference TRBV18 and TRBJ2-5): NAGVMQNPRHLVRRRGQEARLRCSPMKGHSHVYWYRQLPEEGLKFMVYLQKENIIDESGMPKERFSAEFPKEGPSILRIQQVVRGDSAAYFCASSPGGFQGTQYFGPGTRLLVL.